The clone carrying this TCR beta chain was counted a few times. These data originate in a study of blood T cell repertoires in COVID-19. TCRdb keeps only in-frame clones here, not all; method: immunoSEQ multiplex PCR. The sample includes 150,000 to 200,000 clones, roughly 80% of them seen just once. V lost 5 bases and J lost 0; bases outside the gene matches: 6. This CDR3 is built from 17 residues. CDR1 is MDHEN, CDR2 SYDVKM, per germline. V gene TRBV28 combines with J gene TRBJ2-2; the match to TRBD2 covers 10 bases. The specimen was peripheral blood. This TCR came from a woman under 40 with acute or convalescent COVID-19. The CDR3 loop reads CASSLLAGRTNTGELFF. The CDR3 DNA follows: TGTGCCAGCAGTCTACTAGCGGGAAGGACGAACACCGGGGAGCTGTTTTTT.